A single sample is the source of the 19 T cell receptor beta chains below, sequenced in a study of memory CD4+ T cells and cytomegalovirus serostatus. Repertoires were generated with immunoSEQ multiplex PCR, while TCRdb's copy carries only in-frame clones and drops some. The sample consists of under 50,000 clones, roughly 78% of them appearing once. The sort gate was single viable CD3+CD4+CD8-CD45RO+ cells for memory CD4+ T cells. Sequencing used memory CD4+ T cells from blood. The receptor source for this set is an adult in good health and CMV-seronegative.

V and J are TRBV5-8 and TRBJ2-7, with TRBD2 matching over 9 bases. The CDR3 runs to 17 residues. Looked up from germline, CDR1 is SGHTS and CDR2 is YDEGEE. The ends lost 0 bases at V and 0 bases at J; junction bases unmatched: 7. CDR3 nucleotides: TGTGCCAGCAGCTTGGTGTCTAGCGGGGCACACTCCTACGAGCAGTACTTC. Translation gives CASSLVSSGAHSYEQYF.

V usage is TRBV30 and J usage is TRBJ2-5, with D possibly matching TRBD2 (6 bases). The germline V and J ends were trimmed by 6 bases and 5 bases, with 19 bases remaining between them. This CDR3 contains 14 residues. CDR1 GTSNPN and CDR2 SVGIG come from the germline V gene (reference sequence). CDR3 sequence: CACLPQAGSETQYF. In DNA form, the CDR3 reads TGTGCCTGCCTCCCCCAGGCGGGGTCGGAGACCCAGTACTTC.

This chain connects TRBV7-9 to TRBJ1-6, with D maybe TRBD1 (5 bases). V dropped 3 bases and J dropped 8 bases, with 11 bases sitting between them. CDR1 and CDR2 (germline): SEHNR, FQNEAQ (reference sequence). CDR3 length: 14 amino acids. The CDR3, as DNA: TGTGCCAGCAGCTTCGGCAGGGATTATTCACCCCTCCACTTT. Amino acids: CASSFGRDYSPLHF.

This clone came up once. The V call is TRBV6-1, the J call TRBJ1-5; 7 nucleotides match TRBD1. Germline V gene data show CDR1 as MNHNS and CDR2 as SASEGT. Trimming cost V 0 bases and J 4 bases; bases outside gene matches: 3. CDR3 size: 15 residues. The CDR3 region is CASSEATGLNQPQHF. DNA of the CDR3: TGTGCCAGCAGTGAAGCGACAGGGTTGAATCAGCCCCAGCATTTT.

V and J are TRBV7-2 and TRBJ1-2; a weak D match, TRBD1 (5 bases). Per germline, CDR1 SGHTA and CDR2 FQGNSA. V lost 5 bases to trimming and J lost 1 base, with 11 bases between them. The CDR3 totals 14 residues. The CDR3, as DNA: TGTGCCAGCAGCCTTGGACACAGTAACTATGGCTACACCTTC. The encoded protein is CASSLGHSNYGYTF.

The chain links TRBV6-5 to TRBJ1-5, with TRBD1 matching 9 bases. This CDR3 has 13 amino acids. The ends lost 6 bases at V and 7 bases at J; junction bases unmatched: 4. The V gene's germline CDR1 is MNHEY and CDR2 SVGAGI. The CDR3: CASRRDRVQPQHF. DNA for the CDR3: TGTGCCAGCAGGCGGGACAGGGTCCAGCCCCAGCATTTT.

The chain combines TRBV7-8 with TRBJ2-1; 7 bases line up with TRBD2. The CDR3 totals 13 residues. Trimming took 11 bases from V and 4 from J; bases not matched to a gene: 8. Germline V gene lookup returns CDR1 SGHVS and CDR2 FQNEAQ. The CDR3 here is CASLPGGYNEQFF. In nucleotides, the CDR3 is TGTGCCTCCCTCCCGGGGGGATACAATGAGCAGTTCTTC.

This clone was picked up one time. J is TRBJ2-3 and V is TRBV20-1; 9 bases line up with TRBD1. CDR1 is DFQATT and CDR2 is SNEGSKA in the germline V gene (reference sequence). CDR3 length equals 11 residues. Germline trimming cut 6 bases from V and 6 bases from J; bases unmatched to any gene: 1. In nucleotides, the CDR3 is TGCAGTGCGGGGACAGGGGATACGCAGTATTTT. Translation gives CSAGTGDTQYF.

The chain uses TRBV5-6 and TRBJ2-1, with D uncertain. The V end was cut by 0 bases, the J end by 6 bases, with 7 bases between. CDR3 length: 13 residues. Germline-derived CDR1 and CDR2 are SGHDT and YYEEEE. The DNA of the CDR3 is TGTGCCAGCAGCTTGGACTTCATCAATGAGCAGTTCTTC. It codes for CASSLDFINEQFF.

The V gene is TRBV7-3, the J gene TRBJ1-1; TRBD1 matches 9 bases. This CDR3 comprises 14 residues. V was pared by 5 bases and J by 1 base, with 2 bases of the junction left unmatched. CDR1 is SGHTA and CDR2 is FQGTGA in the germline V gene. The CDR3 DNA sequence: TGTGCCAGCAGCCGACAGGGGGGGAACACTGAAGCTTTCTTT. Protein: CASSRQGGNTEAFF.

The chain couples TRBV7-2 to TRBJ2-1; D tentatively fits TRBD1 or TRBD2 (5 bases each). V was shortened by 0 bases and J by 3 bases, with 12 bases between the two germline ends. Per germline, CDR1 SGHTA and CDR2 FQGNSA. The length of the CDR3 is 16 residues. CDR3 amino acids: CASSLAGRRYYNEQFF. The CDR3 DNA is TGTGCCAGCAGCTTAGCGGGACGGCGTTACTACAATGAGCAGTTCTTC.

This clone was detected once. The chain carries TRBV28 and TRBJ1-2; a weak D match, TRBD1 (5 bases). The CDR3 runs to 12 residues. Deletions cut 3 bases from V and 12 bases from J, with 14 bases between. CDR1 and CDR2 from the germline V gene are MDHEN and SYDVKM. Here the CDR3 reads CASSLTTGGNTF. CDR3 sequence (DNA): TGTGCCAGCAGTTTGACCACTGGGGGAAACACCTTC.

V usage is TRBV4-3 and J usage is TRBJ2-6, with D unresolved. Germline V gene lookup returns CDR1 LGHNA and CDR2 YSLEER. The CDR3 has 17 amino acids. The V end lost 4 bases, the J end lost 0 bases, and 13 bases lay between the germline ends. In nucleotides, the CDR3 is TGCGCCAGCAGCCGAGGTCCCCTTAGCTCTGGGGCCAACGTCCTGACTTTC. This encodes CASSRGPLSSGANVLTF.

J is TRBJ1-2 and V is TRBV19; TRBD1 matches at 9 bases. CDR3 size: 14 residues. Germline V gives CDR1 LNHDA, CDR2 SQIVND (reference sequence). V shed 8 bases and J 5 bases; nucleotides not matched to a gene: 9. The CDR3 sequence is CASLSTGGAYGYTF. The CDR3 coding sequence is TGTGCCAGTCTAAGCACAGGGGGCGCGTATGGCTACACCTTC.

This clone occurred once. This sequence joins TRBV11-1 and TRBJ2-2; D perhaps matches TRBD2 (6 bases). The CDR3 sequence is 15 residues long. Germline V lookup: CDR1 SGHAT, CDR2 FQDESV (reference sequence). Deletions cut 5 bases from V and 3 bases from J, with 13 bases between. CDR3 DNA: TGTGCCAGCAGCCGACCCCCGGGGGACACCGGGGAGCTGTTTTTT. Protein sequence: CASSRPPGDTGELFF.

This clone was observed a few times. The chain joins TRBV7-3 to TRBJ2-2, with D uncertain. Per germline, CDR1 SGHTA and CDR2 FQGTGA. V lost 0 bases and J 1 base, leaving 3 bases between the germline ends. The CDR3 consists of 14 residues. The CDR3 DNA is TGTGCCAGCAGCTTAACCCGGAACACCGGGGAGCTGTTTTTT. This translates into CASSLTRNTGELFF.

V is TRBV15 and J is TRBJ1-6, with a possible D match to TRBD1 (5 bases). The V and J ends lost 4 bases and 8 bases respectively, with 15 bases between them. Germline lookup yields CDR1 LNHNV and CDR2 YYDKDF (reference sequence). This CDR3 comprises 15 residues. For the CDR3, the DNA is TGTGCCACCAGCATCTCCCAGGGTATCCATTCACCCCTCCACTTT. Amino acids: CATSISQGIHSPLHF.

This sequence joins TRBV5-6 and TRBJ2-5; a weak D match, TRBD2 (5 bases). Trimming removed 4 bases at V and 5 bases at J, with 12 bases between. The CDR3 is 13 residues long. Germline loops: CDR1 SGHDT, CDR2 YYEEEE. This CDR3 is CASSPGFGETQYF. The DNA for the CDR3 is TGTGCCAGCAGCCCGGGGTTCGGGGAGACCCAGTACTTC.

This rearrangement joins TRBV6-1 to TRBJ1-2, with a weak D call TRBD1 (5 bases). Germline V gene data show CDR1 as MNHNS and CDR2 as SASEGT. The CDR3 runs to 13 residues. V was cut by 4 bases and J by 4 bases, with 10 bases left in between. Written as DNA, the CDR3 is TGTGCCAGCAGTGTGGGGGTAATCTATGGCTACACCTTC. The encoded protein is CASSVGVIYGYTF.